The T cell receptor beta chain described here comes from a study of blood T cell repertoires in COVID-19. Generated by immunoSEQ multiplex PCR, the TCRdb table keeps only in-frame clones and is missing some. The sample has about 240,000 clones, more than 75% seen once. This CDR3 region has 14 residues. Germline loops: CDR1 LGHNA, CDR2 YSLEER. V dropped 1 base and J dropped 5 bases, with 11 bases sitting between them. Specimen: peripheral blood. The rearrangement uses TRBV4-3 and TRBJ2-5, with D tentatively TRBD1 (6 bases). This TCR was recovered from a woman aged 40-49 years who had recovered from COVID-19. CDR3 bases: TGCGCCAGCAGCCAAGTAGGGGGACGGGAGACCCAGTACTTC. As protein: CASSQVGGRETQYF.